The 2 T cell receptor beta chains listed next were all sequenced from one sample in a study of T cell responses to AZD1222 COVID-19 vaccine. Using immunoSEQ multiplex PCR, the repertoire was profiled, and TCRdb retains in-frame clones only, with some absent. The table includes about 120,000 clones, about 90% detected once. Here the sequenced sample was peripheral blood, taken on day 0 of AZD1222 vaccination. Every receptor here comes from an adult in good health.

The chain uses TRBV6-5 and TRBJ1-2, with D possibly TRBD1 on 6 matching bases. Trimming removed 7 bases from V and 3 bases from J, with 18 bases in between. This CDR3 contains 15 residues. The germline gives CDR1 MNHEY, CDR2 SVGAGI. The CDR3 DNA follows: TGTGCCAGCATCATACAGGGAGAGGGGTACTATGGCTACACCTTC. Translated: CASIIQGEGYYGYTF.

This clone was picked up a small number of times. The chain is built from TRBV10-3 and TRBJ2-1; 9 bases align to TRBD1. The germline gives CDR1 ENHRY, CDR2 SYGVKD. CDR3 length: 13 amino acids. Losses at the gene ends were 8 bases for V and 8 bases for J; bases not matched to a gene: 7. The CDR3 bases are TGTGCCATCGCTTCACAGGGGGCATATGAGCAGTTCTTC. It codes for CAIASQGAYEQFF.